The T cell receptor (beta chain) described here comes from a study of T cell responses to AZD1222 COVID-19 vaccine. Some clones are missing from TCRdb's copy, which holds only in-frame ones; the method was immunoSEQ multiplex PCR. The table shows fewer than 120,000 clones, with about 85% occurring only once. CDR3 length: 15 amino acids. V shed 4 bases, J shed 5 bases, and the junction held 10 bases outside the gene matches. Germline V gene sequence: CDR1 SGHTA, CDR2 FQGNSA. V gene TRBV7-2 combines with J gene TRBJ2-5; 7 bases line up with TRBD2. Sequencing used peripheral blood, obtained on day 0 of AZD1222 vaccination. This TCR derives from an adult in good health. The CDR3 is CASSWGEAGKETQYF. The CDR3 region has the DNA TGTGCCAGCAGCTGGGGGGAAGCGGGAAAGGAGACCCAGTACTTC. The full variable domain, its missing parts supplied by reference TRBV7-2 and TRBJ2-5, is GAGVSQSPSNKVTEKGKDVELRCDPISGHTALYWYRQSLGQGLEFLIYFQGNSAPDKSGLPSDRFSAERTGGSVSTLTIQRTQQEDSAVYLCASSWGEAGKETQYFGPGTRLLVL.